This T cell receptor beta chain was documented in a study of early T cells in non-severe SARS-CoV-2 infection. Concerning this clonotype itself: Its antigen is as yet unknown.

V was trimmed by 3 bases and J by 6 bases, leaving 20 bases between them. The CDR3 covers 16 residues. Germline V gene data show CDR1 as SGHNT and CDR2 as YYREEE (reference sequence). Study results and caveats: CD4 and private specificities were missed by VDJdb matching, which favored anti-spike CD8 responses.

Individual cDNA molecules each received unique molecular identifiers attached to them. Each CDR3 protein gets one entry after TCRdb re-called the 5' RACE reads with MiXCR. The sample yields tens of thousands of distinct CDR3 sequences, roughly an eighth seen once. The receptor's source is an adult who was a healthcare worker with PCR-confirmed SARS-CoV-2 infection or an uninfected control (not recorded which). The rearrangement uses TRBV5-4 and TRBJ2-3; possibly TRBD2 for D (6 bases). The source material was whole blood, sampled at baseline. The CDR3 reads CASSSPRIGEVDTQYF. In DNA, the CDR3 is TGTGCCAGCAGCTCCCCTCGTATAGGGGAGGTTGATACGCAGTATTTT.